This TCR beta chain is from a study of T cells after posttransplantation cyclophosphamide. The study, taken as a whole, reports: After PTCy, TRB diversity resembled that of CNI/methotrexate controls. TRB overlap between skin or GI tissue T cells and blood was limited. Donor CD8+ memory clones often dominated recipient blood repertoires at later times.

A marrow graft followed busulfan-fludarabine conditioning, with cyclophosphamide on days +3 and +4. Clones were read by immunoSEQ multiplex PCR, and TCRdb kept only the in-frame ones, dropping some. The table lists some 8,800 clones, with no singletons. V was trimmed by 2 bases and J by 6 bases, leaving 14 bases between them. This CDR3 has 15 residues. Germline V lookup: CDR1 KGHSH, CDR2 LQKENI. This clone appeared many times. As yet, its antigen is unknown. The chain couples TRBV18 to TRBJ1-5; D perhaps matches TRBD1 (5 bases). The specimen comprised PBMCs, sampled 350 to 390 days after allogeneic stem cell transplant with posttransplant cyclophosphamide. This receptor was obtained from a male patient aged 50 or older who received an allogeneic stem cell transplant from a related donor and was CMV-positive. T cells may partly derive from the graft donor. CDR3 DNA: TGTGCCAGCTCACCAGGCGATCCGGGGGGTCAGCCCCAGCATTTT. Protein sequence: CASSPGDPGGQPQHF.